Listed here are 27 T cell receptor beta chains from one sample, sequenced in a study of blood T cell repertoires in COVID-19. The table came from immunoSEQ multiplex PCR; TCRdb's copy has only in-frame clones and leaves some out. The sample carries around 120,000 clones, roughly nine tenths recorded once. Sequenced sample: peripheral blood. The receptors were sampled from a man aged 50-59 years with active COVID-19.

The V gene is TRBV5-3, the J gene TRBJ1-6, with a possible D match to TRBD1 (5 bases). TRBV5-3 is reported as an ORF; its role is uncertain. The ends were cut back, 8 bases at V and 7 bases at J, with 13 bases in the middle. CDR3 size: 13 residues. CDR3 sequence (DNA): TGTGCCAGGGGGCTCCGGCGGAATTCACCCCTCCACTTT. Residues: CARGLRRNSPLHF.

The chain has TRBV29-1 and TRBJ2-7; D might be TRBD2 (5 bases). Trimming left V 4 bases short and J 6 bases short, with 13 bases between. Germline V gene data show CDR1 as SQVTM and CDR2 as ANQGSEA. The CDR3 covers 12 residues. The CDR3 DNA reads TGCAGCGTTGTTCGGGGAGTGGGCGAGCAGTACTTC. It codes for CSVVRGVGEQYF.

A word on this clone: Other nucleotide sequences in the sample specify the same CDR3. The CDR3 spells CSVGQVNTEAFF. CDR3 nucleotides: TGCAGCGTCGGACAGGTTAACACTGAAGCTTTCTTT. The chain couples TRBV29-1 to TRBJ1-1; the match to TRBD1 covers 7 bases. CDR1 is SQVTM and CDR2 is ANQGSEA in the germline V gene. The CDR3 totals 12 residues. V lost 6 bases to trimming and J lost 2 bases; unmatched junction nucleotides: 3.

This rearrangement joins TRBV7-9 to TRBJ2-5, with TRBD1 matching 9 bases. There are 15 residues in the CDR3. Looked up from germline, CDR1 is SEHNR and CDR2 is FQNEAQ (reference sequence). V lost 1 base, J lost 5 bases, and 5 bases stayed unmatched. CDR3 sequence: CASSLGGQGSETQYF. The CDR3 DNA reads as TGTGCCAGCAGCTTAGGGGGACAGGGCAGCGAGACCCAGTACTTC.

This chain uses TRBV7-9 with TRBJ1-1, with D possibly matching TRBD1 (6 bases). The germline V and J ends were trimmed by 5 bases and 1 base, with 8 bases remaining between them. Germline assignment: CDR1 SEHNR and CDR2 FQNEAQ (reference sequence). This CDR3 is 13 amino acids long. CDR3 nucleotide sequence: TGTGCCAGCAGCACGGACAGGAACACTGAAGCTTTCTTT. Amino acids: CASSTDRNTEAFF.

The chain combines TRBV7-2 with TRBJ1-2, with a weak D call TRBD1 (6 bases). CDR3 size: 14 residues. CDR1 and CDR2 from the germline V gene are SGHTA and FQGNSA. The V end was cut by 5 bases, the J end by 8 bases, with 18 bases between. Written as DNA, the CDR3 is TGTGCCAGCAGCGATCGGACAGCGGCTGACGGCTACACCTTC. Translated: CASSDRTAADGYTF.

This clone came up a few times. This sequence joins TRBV11-2 and TRBJ2-2, with D possibly being TRBD2 (5 bases). Deletions cut 3 bases from V and 5 bases from J, with 7 bases between. The CDR3 spans 13 residues. Germline V gene lookup returns CDR1 SGHAT and CDR2 FQNNGV. The CDR3, as DNA: TGTGCCAGCAGCTTCACGGGAACCGGGGAGCTGTTTTTT. Translation: CASSFTGTGELFF.

This clone is a singleton in its sample. The chain has TRBV5-1 and TRBJ2-1, with D perhaps matching TRBD1 (6 bases). The CDR3 has 16 residues. Germline V gene sequence: CDR1 SGHRS, CDR2 YFSETQ. V dropped 5 bases and J dropped 2 bases, with 17 bases sitting between them. The CDR3 nucleotides read TGCGCCAGCAGTCCCCCCCGGACAGAGACCTACAATGAGCAGTTCTTC. It codes for CASSPPRTETYNEQFF.

The chain uses TRBV7-8 and TRBJ2-7, with D perhaps matching TRBD2 (5 bases). V dropped 0 bases and J dropped 1 base, with 13 bases sitting between them. The CDR3 length is 16 residues. Germline CDR1 is SGHVS and CDR2 is FQNEAQ. The CDR3, as DNA: TGTGCCAGCAGCTTAGCCCCAGAACTAGTTTCCTACGAGCAGTACGTC. Its protein product is CASSLAPELVSYEQYV.

This chain links TRBV19 with TRBJ1-2; D is ambiguous. Germline V gene lookup returns CDR1 LNHDA and CDR2 SQIVND (reference sequence). The germline V and J ends were trimmed by 2 bases and 2 bases, with 9 bases remaining between them. The CDR3 extends over 14 amino acids. In DNA form, the CDR3 reads TGTGCCAGTAGTATAAATGGGAGGAACTATGGCTACACCTTC. It is translated as CASSINGRNYGYTF.

On this clone: The sample holds other DNA sequences that translate to the same CDR3. This chain connects TRBV19 to TRBJ2-7; D is perhaps TRBD1 (7 bases). CDR1 and CDR2 from the germline V gene are LNHDA and SQIVND (reference sequence). CDR3 size: 13 residues. The V gene lost 3 bases and the J gene lost 4 bases, with 10 bases spanning the gap. CDR3 in DNA: TGTGCCAGTAGTATGACAGGGACTTACGAGCAGTACTTC. Translation gives CASSMTGTYEQYF.

The chain recombines TRBV27 with TRBJ2-3; the match to TRBD2 covers 11 bases. The V and J ends lost 6 bases and 5 bases, in that order; junction bases with no gene match: 4. Germline CDR1 reads MNHEY; CDR2 reads SMNVEV (reference sequence). This CDR3 region has 14 residues. The CDR3 is CASRGLADIDTQYF. The CDR3 coding sequence is TGTGCCAGCAGGGGACTAGCGGATATAGATACGCAGTATTTT.

This sequence joins TRBV6-1 and TRBJ1-6; D uncertain. The CDR3 has 15 amino acids. V lost 0 bases and J 9 bases, leaving 12 bases between the germline ends. Germline values: CDR1 MNHNS, CDR2 SASEGT. The CDR3 region is CASSEASRTRSPLHF. CDR3 sequence (DNA): TGTGCCAGCAGTGAAGCGTCTAGAACACGTTCACCCCTCCACTTT.

The rearrangement uses TRBV4-2 and TRBJ1-5; 9 positions agree with TRBD1. The germline gives CDR1 LGHNA, CDR2 YNFKEQ. This CDR3 has 17 amino acids. Trimming cost V 4 bases and J 0 bases; bases outside gene matches: 7. The DNA for the CDR3 is TGTGCCAGCAGCCTAAGGACAGGGGCTAATAGCAATCAGCCCCAGCATTTT. It specifies CASSLRTGANSNQPQHF.

This clone showed up just a few times. The V call is TRBV9, the J call TRBJ2-7, with D unresolved. CDR3 length: 17 amino acids. Germline V gene sequence: CDR1 SGDLS, CDR2 YYNGEE. The V end lost 3 bases, the J end lost 2 bases, and 21 bases lay between the germline ends. The CDR3 sequence is CASSAPLWRISTYEQYV. As DNA, the CDR3 is TGTGCCAGCAGCGCCCCCCTATGGCGGATATCAACCTACGAGCAGTACGTC.

The chain recombines TRBV19 with TRBJ2-5; 7 bases agree with TRBD2. Per the germline V gene, CDR1 is LNHDA and CDR2 is SQIVND (reference sequence). CDR3 length equals 22 residues. V lost 3 bases and J lost 2; bases outside the gene matches: 27. The CDR3 is CASSISKAAPNRPREGQETQYF. CDR3 coding DNA: TGTGCCAGTAGTATTTCAAAGGCGGCACCCAACCGACCCAGGGAGGGGCAAGAGACCCAGTACTTC.

This clone was detected only once. This sequence joins TRBV9 and TRBJ2-1, with a weak D call TRBD1 (5 bases). The CDR3 is 17 amino acids. Germline V lookup: CDR1 SGDLS, CDR2 YYNGEE. Trimming removed 2 bases from V and 0 bases from J, with 15 bases in between. In DNA form, the CDR3 reads TGTGCCAGCAGCGTCGGCAGGGCATCTAACTCCTACAATGAGCAGTTCTTC. It codes for CASSVGRASNSYNEQFF.

The J gene is TRBJ2-1, the V gene TRBV4-2, with TRBD2 matching 9 bases. The V gene's germline CDR1 is LGHNA and CDR2 YNFKEQ. The CDR3 sequence is 17 residues long. Germline trimming cut 3 bases from V and 6 bases from J; bases unmatched to any gene: 12. Written as DNA, the CDR3 is TGTGCCAGCAGCCATGGGGGCGGGGGGGCCACTGTCAATGAGCAGTTCTTC. Translating gives CASSHGGGGATVNEQFF.

The chain recombines TRBV29-1 with TRBJ2-3; 8 bases match TRBD1. CDR1 SQVTM and CDR2 ANQGSEA come from the germline V gene. The CDR3 is made up of 14 amino acids. The V and J ends lost 3 bases and 5 bases, in that order; junction bases with no gene match: 7. CDR3 nucleotide sequence: TGCAGCGTTGATGACAGGGGCCTTATAGATACGCAGTATTTT. This sequence encodes CSVDDRGLIDTQYF.

Only a few counts were recorded for this clone. The chain is built from TRBV5-1 and TRBJ1-6; unclear D gene. Trimming stripped 4 bases from V and 1 base from J, with 15 bases between. The CDR3 sequence is 17 residues long. Germline CDR1 is SGHRS and CDR2 is YFSETQ. The CDR3 bases are TGCGCCAGCAGCCGGGAACTCGCCGGGTCCTATAATTCACCCCTCCACTTT. Its protein product is CASSRELAGSYNSPLHF.

This clone showed up just once. The V and J genes are TRBV4-1 and TRBJ2-7, with 7 bases identical to TRBD2. Germline V gene lookup returns CDR1 MGHRA and CDR2 YSYEKL. The CDR3 spans 17 residues. V gave up 3 bases and J gave up 0 bases; unmatched junction bases: 11. In DNA, the CDR3 is TGCGCCAGCAGCCAGTTAAGATCTAGCGGTTCCTCCTACGAGCAGTACTTC. This gives the protein CASSQLRSSGSSYEQYF.

The rearrangement uses TRBV19 and TRBJ1-5; 9 bases are shared with TRBD1. This CDR3 contains 17 residues. Per the germline V gene, CDR1 is LNHDA and CDR2 is SQIVND (reference sequence). V shed 7 bases, J shed 0 bases, and the junction held 10 bases outside the gene matches. The chain's CDR3 is CASNPGQGLYSNQPQHF. In DNA, the CDR3 is TGTGCCAGTAACCCAGGACAGGGGCTATATAGCAATCAGCCCCAGCATTTT.

This rearrangement joins TRBV12-3 or TRBV12-4 to TRBJ2-1; 7 bases line up with TRBD2. This CDR3 region has 12 residues. The ends lost 3 bases at V and 9 bases at J; junction bases unmatched: 2. CDR3 in DNA: TGTGCCAGCAGTTTGCGGGGGTCTGAGCAGTTCTTC. The encoded protein is CASSLRGSEQFF.

The genes are TRBV7-9 and TRBJ2-7; 9 bases fit TRBD1. Germline values: CDR1 SEHNR, CDR2 FQNEAQ (reference sequence). V was pared by 5 bases and J by 3 bases, with 5 bases of the junction left unmatched. There are 14 residues in the CDR3. The DNA for the CDR3 is TGTGCCAGCAGCCTAGGGACAGGGAACTACGAGCAGTACGTC. Translating it yields CASSLGTGNYEQYV.

The genes are TRBV7-8 and TRBJ2-5, with 8 nucleotides matching TRBD2. This CDR3 is 15 amino acids long. CDR1 is SGHVS and CDR2 is FQNEAQ in the germline V gene. J lost 7 bases, V lost 2 bases, and 9 bases had no gene match. The CDR3 bases are TGTGCCAGCAGCTTACTAAATAGCGGGGAAGGGACCCAGTACTTC. It codes for CASSLLNSGEGTQYF.

The CDR3 sequence: CTSSSPGQGGSPLHF. CDR3 DNA sequence: TGCACCAGCAGCTCACCGGGACAGGGGGGTTCACCCCTCCACTTT. The chain recombines TRBV1 with TRBJ1-6; the listed D gene, TRBD1, was not tested against the DNA. TRBV1 is described as a pseudogene. CDR3 length: 15 amino acids.

The chain combines TRBV30 with TRBJ2-1, with TRBD2 as a possible D gene (5 bases). Germline values: CDR1 GTSNPN, CDR2 SVGIG (reference sequence). CDR3 length equals 13 residues. With 1 base removed from V and 7 bases from J, the gap between germline ends came to 11 bases. CDR3 residues: CAWSGGFLNEQFF. CDR3 DNA sequence: TGTGCCTGGAGTGGAGGGTTCTTGAATGAGCAGTTCTTC.